This TCR beta chain was obtained from a study of HIV-infected patients and healthy controls. Overall study context: After three months of therapy, CD4 counts rose modestly but significantly in about 85% of the 16 patients. Broader study findings: Significant mean usage differences between HIV-infected patients and controls involved eight alpha and eight beta V genes. Compared with untreated HIV+ repertoires, healthy controls showed roughly threefold more distinct CDR3s and higher Shannon diversity.

This clonotype is labeled medium-sized. Its cognate antigen is unknown. 450 to 600 ng RNA was reverse transcribed with alpha and beta constant-region primers. Using multiplexing indices, alpha and beta chain libraries were generated apart by chain-specific third strand synthesis. A single primer pair per chain amplified all rearrangements, with per-molecule barcodes. TCRdb re-analysed the 5' RACE reads in MiXCR, keeping a single row per CDR3 protein. The table lists several thousand distinct CDR3 sequences, 6.5% to 7.5% of them singletons. Roughly three months, about 14 weeks, into antiretroviral therapy, follow-up blood was collected. No cell fractionation was done, so the repertoire covers all unsorted peripheral blood T cells. The TCR sequence derives from an adult with HIV infection. Sequenced material: blood, taken during antiretroviral therapy.

DNA of the CDR3: TGTGCCTGGAGGGGTAGCGGGAGGGCCGAAACCTACAATGAGCAGTTCTTC. This codes for CAWRGSGRAETYNEQFF. V usage is TRBV30 and J usage is TRBJ2-1, with TRBD2 matching over 11 bases. The CDR3 contains 17 residues. V shed 3 bases, J shed 2 bases, and the junction held 9 bases outside the gene matches. The V gene's germline CDR1 is GTSNPN and CDR2 SVGIG (reference sequence).